This T cell receptor (beta chain) originates from a study of Tregs in tolerant kidney transplant recipients. Findings and caveats of the study: Biological reproducibility was not directly addressed, but technical replication error appeared minimal.

About this clone: Its specificity is not known.

Assay: immunoSEQ multiplex PCR; the TCRdb copy retains only in-frame clones and omits some. The sample carries some 250,000 clones, approximately 84% recorded once. This receptor was identified in a human donor in good health. The sequencing sample was made of CD4+ T cells from blood.

The CDR3 loop reads CASSPLGQGYGYTF. The CDR3 bases are TGTGCCAGCAGTCCACTGGGACAGGGTTATGGCTACACCTTC. The rearrangement uses TRBV27 and TRBJ1-2, with 9 bases fitting TRBD1. This CDR3 is 14 amino acids long. V gave up 5 bases and J gave up 5 bases; unmatched junction bases: 6. Per germline, CDR1 MNHEY and CDR2 SMNVEV (reference sequence).